This T cell receptor (beta chain) came from a study of vaccination effects on CD4 cells after COVID-19. Study-wide points: Only a few convalescent patients and no early post-infection timepoints featured in the study.

Sequencing was preceded by expansion of antigen-specific CD4+ T cells with viral peptide pools in the ViraFEST assay. Culturing for about 10 days preceded CD4+ T cell isolation. Germline CDR1 is MNHEY and CDR2 is SVGAGI. There are 14 residues in the CDR3. V lost 2 bases and J 7 bases, leaving 9 bases between the germline ends. Here immunoSEQ multiplex PCR was the method, and the copy in TCRdb shows in-frame clones only, minus some. The sample has about 61,000 clones, roughly 79% seen once; the top ten hold about 2.4%. This clone was seen a few times. Its specificity is not known. The sequences come from CD4+ T cells from PBMCs cultured with HCoV-229E spike peptides, collected before COVID-19 vaccination. The clonotype was recovered from a human donor who received a COVID-19 vaccine. The chain carries TRBV6-5 and TRBJ1-6; D not resolved. The CDR3 DNA is TGTGCCAGCAGTTACGGGCCGAACAATTCACCCCTCCACTTT. Translated: CASSYGPNNSPLHF.